The 16 T cell receptor beta chains presented below share a single source sample, sequenced in a study of blood T cell repertoires in COVID-19. Here immunoSEQ multiplex PCR was the method, and the copy in TCRdb shows in-frame clones only, minus some. The sample includes 25,000 to 30,000 clones, 76% of them seen just once. Material for sequencing was peripheral blood. Source of these receptors: a man in his 70s with acute or convalescent COVID-19.

This clone occurred a few times. At the DNA level, this CDR3 is encoded by other sequences in the same sample as well. This rearrangement joins TRBV30 to TRBJ1-2, with 8 bases matching TRBD1. Germline V gene lookup returns CDR1 GTSNPN and CDR2 SVGIG (reference sequence). This CDR3 has 12 residues. V shed 2 bases, J shed 8 bases, and the junction held 4 bases outside the gene matches. CDR3 DNA sequence: TGTGCCTGGAGTACTCGGACAGGGGGCTACACCTTC. Amino acids: CAWSTRTGGYTF. Complete variable domain (other parts from reference TRBV30 and TRBJ1-2): SQTIHQWPATLVQPVGSPLSLECTVEGTSNPNLYWYRQAAGRGLQLLFYSVGIGQISSEVPQNLSASRPQDRQFILSSKKLLLSDSGFYLCAWSTRTGGYTFGSGTRLTVV.

A few counts support this clone. The rearrangement uses TRBV19 and TRBJ1-4; the match to TRBD1 covers 9 bases. The CDR3 contains 15 residues. The J segment lost 8 bases and the V segment lost 2 bases, leaving 6 bases of the junction unmatched. Germline CDR1 and CDR2: LNHDA and SQIVND (reference sequence). The CDR3: CASSILRTGEEKLFF. The CDR3 DNA is TGTGCCAGTAGTATATTGCGGACAGGGGAAGAAAAACTGTTTTTT.

CDR3 sequence reads: CASSLDKNNEQFF. The DNA for the CDR3 is TGCGCCAGCAGCTTGGACAAGAACAATGAGCAGTTCTTC. The chain uses TRBV5-1 and TRBJ2-1, with D hard to call. This CDR3 is 13 amino acids long. Trimming took off 0 bases at V and 5 bases at J, with 6 bases between the two ends. From germline, CDR1 is SGHRS and CDR2 YFSETQ.

Here the CDR3 DNA reads TGTGCCTTTCAGGGAGGCAACGAGCAGTACTTC. Its protein product is CAFQGGNEQYF. The V and J genes are TRBV30 and TRBJ2-7, with D tentatively TRBD2 (6 bases). The V and J ends lost 7 bases and 5 bases respectively, with 12 bases between them. Germline assignment: CDR1 GTSNPN and CDR2 SVGIG (reference sequence). The CDR3 covers 11 residues.

This chain links TRBV6-1 with TRBJ1-2; D gene uncertain. Germline CDR1 MNHNS, CDR2 SASEGT. Trimming stripped 1 base from V and 5 bases from J, with 5 bases between. CDR3 length: 12 amino acids. The CDR3: CASSEGLYGYTF. The CDR3 coding sequence is TGTGCCAGCAGTGAAGGACTTTATGGCTACACCTTC.

The chain uses TRBV7-9 and TRBJ1-5; 7 nucleotides align to TRBD1. The germline V gene encodes CDR1 SEHNR and CDR2 FQNEAQ (reference sequence). V shed 5 bases, J shed 5 bases, and the junction held 3 bases outside the gene matches. There are 13 residues in the CDR3. The CDR3 is CASSPQGDQPQHF. In DNA form, the CDR3 reads TGTGCCAGCAGCCCCCAGGGGGATCAGCCCCAGCATTTT.

The chain links TRBV28 to TRBJ1-2; D gene uncertain. Trimming cost V 2 bases and J 8 bases, with 12 bases left between them. Germline-derived CDR1 and CDR2 are MDHEN and SYDVKM. CDR3 length: 13 amino acids. The CDR3 is CASSLRQPRGYTF. CDR3 coding DNA: TGTGCCAGCAGTTTAAGGCAGCCGAGGGGCTACACCTTC.

This chain links TRBV6-6 with TRBJ1-5; D is possibly TRBD1 (5 bases). This CDR3 comprises 15 residues. Germline lookup yields CDR1 MNHNY and CDR2 SVGAGI (reference sequence). Trimming shortened V by 3 bases and J by 0 bases, and 9 bases separated the two germline ends. CDR3 in DNA: TGTGCCAGCAGTTATCCCAGGGATAGCAATCAGCCCCAGCATTTT. Translation gives CASSYPRDSNQPQHF.

The chain has TRBV28 and TRBJ1-6, with 12 bases that match TRBD1. The CDR3 is 17 residues long. Germline V gene data show CDR1 as MDHEN and CDR2 as SYDVKM. J gave up 9 bases and V 0 bases, and 6 bases lay outside the gene matches. CDR3 DNA: TGTGCCAGCAGTTTATGGGGGACAGGGGGCGCGGGTTCACCCCTCCACTTT. Protein product: CASSLWGTGGAGSPLHF.

The gene calls are TRBV6-6 and TRBJ2-7; 10 bases map to TRBD2. This CDR3 region has 15 residues. Trimming took 6 bases from V and 4 from J; bases not matched to a gene: 9. Germline CDR1 is MNHNY and CDR2 is SVGAGI (reference sequence). In DNA form, the CDR3 reads TGTGCCAGCAGCCTCGCGACTAGCGGGTATTACGAGCAGTACTTC. This encodes CASSLATSGYYEQYF.

The rearrangement joins TRBV7-2 to TRBJ1-1; D is uncertain. Germline V CDR1 and CDR2: SGHTA, FQGNSA. The ends were cut back, 6 bases at V and 3 bases at J, with 11 bases in the middle. The CDR3 totals 13 residues. This chain's CDR3 is CASRTSGYTEAFF. The CDR3 nucleotides read TGTGCCAGCAGGACATCAGGATACACTGAAGCTTTCTTT.

The V call is TRBV5-8, the J call TRBJ1-2, with D tentatively TRBD1 (5 bases). The CDR3 has 13 residues. Deletions cut 3 bases from V and 4 bases from J, with 10 bases between. Germline CDR1 is SGHTS and CDR2 is YDEGEE. The CDR3 spells CASSSGGIYGYTF. For the CDR3, the DNA is TGTGCCAGCAGCTCGGGGGGTATCTATGGCTACACCTTC.

This chain uses TRBV6-1 with TRBJ2-3; tentatively, D is TRBD1 (6 bases). CDR3 length: 15 amino acids. Germline CDR1 MNHNS, CDR2 SASEGT. The V and J ends lost 2 bases and 1 base respectively, with 10 bases between them. The CDR3 DNA reads as TGTGCCAGCAGTGAACATGGGACACGCACAGATACGCAGTATTTT. Translation: CASSEHGTRTDTQYF.

J is TRBJ1-5 and V is TRBV28, with 9 bases lining up with TRBD1. The CDR3 consists of 17 residues. J lost 4 bases, V lost 8 bases, and 15 bases had no gene match. CDR1 and CDR2 from the germline V gene are MDHEN and SYDVKM. The CDR3 is CASQILGQGHKNQPQHF. The DNA of the CDR3 is TGTGCCAGCCAAATTCTGGGACAGGGACACAAAAATCAGCCCCAGCATTTT. The whole variable domain, remainder taken from reference TRBV28 and TRBJ1-5, is DVKVTQSSRYLVKRTGEKVFLECVQDMDHENMFWYRQDPGLGLRLIYFSYDVKMKEKGDIPEGYSVSREKKERFSLILESASTNQTSMYLCASQILGQGHKNQPQHFGDGTRLSIL.

This chain connects TRBV7-3 to TRBJ2-1, with 14 positions matching TRBD2. This CDR3 comprises 16 residues. Per the germline V gene, CDR1 is SGHTA and CDR2 is FQGTGA. J was trimmed by 6 bases and V by 4 bases; bases with no gene match: 5. The CDR3 is CASSSGLAGGGNEQFF. In DNA, the CDR3 is TGTGCCAGCAGCTCCGGACTAGCGGGAGGTGGCAATGAGCAGTTCTTC.

A single count supports this clone. V gene TRBV19 combines with J gene TRBJ2-1, with 14 bases that match TRBD2. Germline V lookup: CDR1 LNHDA, CDR2 SQIVND (reference sequence). V lost 5 bases to trimming and J lost 4 bases; unmatched junction nucleotides: 1. CDR3 length equals 15 residues. The CDR3 protein is CASSGLAGGYNEQFF. The CDR3 nucleotides are TGTGCCAGTAGTGGACTAGCGGGAGGTTACAATGAGCAGTTCTTC.